This T cell receptor beta chain was sequenced during a study of shared clonotypes between healthy human individuals. Looking at the study overall: The donor pool was made up of a couple of women and three men aged 18 to 49. Per donor, three plates held CD4 naive cells, three held CD4 memory, two held CD8 naive and one held CD8 memory. Study-wide results and caveats: The study found lower generation probabilities in non-shared clonotypes than in those shared by all four donors. Generally, naive subsets (rather than memory subsets) showed larger estimated richness.

Here immunoSEQ multiplex PCR was the method, and the copy in TCRdb shows in-frame clones only, minus some. The sample includes 2.5 million or so clones, about 92% of them seen just once. About this clone itself: The antigen is undetermined.

CDR3 length: 15 amino acids. V was trimmed by 4 bases and J by 6 bases, leaving 18 bases between them. Germline V lookup: CDR1 SGHAT, CDR2 FQNNGV. The rearrangement joins TRBV11-2 to TRBJ1-2, with a possible D match to TRBD1 (6 bases). The sample taken for sequencing was naive CD4+ T cells sorted from blood. Indicated subset: CD45RA+ positively selected. This sequence was found in a man younger than 35 in good health. The CDR3 nucleotides read TGTGCCAGCAGCTCCCAGGGCAAGTCAGGGGATGGCTACACCTTC. Translating it yields CASSSQGKSGDGYTF.